This T cell receptor beta chain comes out of a study of T cells after yellow fever vaccination (dated by TCRdb to between 2017 and 2020). For the study in its entirety: Libraries from fractions with low cell numbers were prepared with the SMART-Seq v4 Ultra Low Input RNA kit. To track T-cell clones before and after primary and booster YFV17D yellow fever vaccination, bulk TCR alpha and beta repertoires were sequenced longitudinally. Two healthy male donors made up the cohort, one aged 18 to 29 years and the other aged 30 to 40 years. Blood samples were taken at several timepoints before and after primary and secondary immunization, and bulk PBMC replicates and cell subsets were isolated. What the research found in general, with its limitations: A small fraction of clonotypes showed up in both the CD4 and CD8 compartments, probably as a result of convergent recombination. After the booster, most of the clones that had expanded following primary vaccination were detected again (almost 98% of CD4 and more than 85% of CD8), which suggests that memory was broadly maintained. The study included only two donors, which limits how far the findings can be generalized. The secondary T-cell response was weaker than the primary response but faster, peaking on day 5 instead of day 15. Because abundant contaminating clonotypes from the bulk population could be contained in FACS-sorted repertoires, computational filtering was required.

The intended sense of this specimen's treatment or condition label: live attenuated yellow fever vaccine strain. At every blood-draw timepoint, two biological replicates of bulk PBMCs were collected. A standard Ficoll-Paque protocol was used to isolate PBMCs from peripheral blood. TriZol was used to extract RNA from bulk PBMCs, CD4 and CD8 fractions, and dextramer-positive and dextramer-negative fractions. Synthesis of TCR cDNA relied on 5'RACE template switching, a step that introduced a universal primer site along with unique molecular identifiers. Priming for cDNA synthesis came from both the TCR alpha and TCR beta constant segments. Two PCR steps were used to amplify libraries, with sample barcodes and sequencing adapters being added in the second step. Sequencing of libraries was performed on Illumina HiSeq 2500 (2x100 bp) or NovaSeq (2x150 bp). The original methods were these. Reads were demultiplexed and collapsed into UMI consensus sequences with MIGEC, and V(D)J alignment was performed with MiXCR. Using edgeR on replicate PBMC samples, clonotypes were called vaccine-responding if FDR was below 0.01 and the log2 fold change was above 5 up to day 15. Bulk clonotypes were assigned CD4 or CD8 identity according to which sequenced CD4 or CD8 repertoire held them at higher abundance. The public reads were quality trimmed at Q25 with fastp and then assembled into clones with MiXCR by TCRdb, keeping productive beta chains. Every distinct CDR3 protein forms one entry, paired with its most common genes and DNA. The V and J calls were not made by the authors but by TCRdb's processing. Here the sample has around 340,000 distinct CDR3 sequences; roughly 8.7% occur a single time. The ten largest clones add up to 15% to 20% of the sample.

CDR1 and CDR2 were assigned from the germline V gene (reference sequence) as DFQATT and SNEGSKA. The CDR3, cysteine through phenylalanine, is 14 amino acids long. Left in the record is the CDR3 DNA by itself, 42 bases read in frame from the first base. V is reduced by 6 bases and J by 2 bases, leaving a spacing of 14 bases between them. A word on this clonotype: Which antigen it targets is not known. No much larger clonotype is one base removed from it; base qualities were not supplied.

This clonotype was sampled from a man younger than 30 who received the YFV17D yellow fever vaccine. This sample comprised PBMCs, obtained on the day of the first yellow fever vaccination. The V and J genes are TRBV20-1 and TRBJ2-1; the D gene is possibly TRBD2, with 5 bases matching. Here is the DNA: TGCAGTGCCACAAGAGCGGTAACCTACAATGAGCAGTTCTTC. It translates to CSATRAVTYNEQFF.